Listed below are T cell receptor beta chains from one sample, sequenced in a study of cytomegalovirus exposure and HLA in healthy donors. Clones were read by immunoSEQ multiplex PCR, and TCRdb kept only the in-frame ones, dropping some. Among some 190,000 clones listed, approximately 86% were seen once. Sequencing used PBMCs. The receptors were gathered from a young woman in good health and CMV-seronegative. The CDR3 runs from the conserved cysteine through the conserved F or W. D genes are given only for firm matches. Where a row states a size, it is once, few, many or the class of an expanded clone; other rows omit it.

abundance	v_gene	j_gene	len	d_gene	CDR3aa	CDR3nt
once	TRBV11-2	TRBJ2-5	13	-	CASSLAYRETQYF	TGTGCCAGCAGCTTAGCGTACAGGGAGACCCAGTACTTC
-	TRBV10-3	TRBJ2-2	14	-	CASSRGSNTGELFF	TGTGCCAGCAGCAGGGGCTCGAACACCGGGGAGCTGTTTTTT
-	TRBV28	TRBJ1-1	15	-	CASINTPGGTSEAFF	TGTGCCAGCATCAATACACCGGGGGGCACGTCTGAAGCTTTCTTT
-	TRBV7-9	TRBJ2-7	16	TRBD1	CSSSLRGGQGTYEQYF	TGTTCCAGCAGCTTAAGGGGGGGACAGGGGACCTACGAGCAGTACTTC
-	TRBV2	TRBJ2-7	13	TRBD2	CASSGGLAYEQYF	TGTGCCAGCAGCGGTGGACTAGCCTACGAGCAGTACTTC
once	TRBV6-5	TRBJ1-2	14	TRBD1	CASRPGGYNYGYTF	TGTGCCAGCAGGCCAGGGGGCTACAACTATGGCTACACCTTC
-	TRBV7-7	TRBJ2-1	14	-	CASSRDSRSNEQFF	TGTGCTAGCAGCAGGGACTCCCGATCTAATGAGCAGTTCTTC
-	TRBV27	TRBJ2-7	12	TRBD2	CASGGGSYEQYF	TGTGCCAGCGGGGGGGGGTCATACGAGCAGTACTTC
once	TRBV13	TRBJ1-2	16	TRBD1	CASSLRETGGNLGYTF	TGTGCCAGCAGCTTAAGGGAGACAGGGGGGAACTTGGGCTACACCTTC
-	TRBV29-1	TRBJ2-5	14	-	CSGSSEPGQETQYF	TGCAGCGGATCCTCGGAGCCCGGTCAAGAGACCCAGTACTTC
once	TRBV28	TRBJ2-7	14	TRBD1	CASSLGQGFYEQYF	TGTGCCAGCAGTCTTGGACAGGGGTTTTACGAGCAGTACTTC
-	TRBV28	TRBJ2-7	15	TRBD2	CASSLRSGGIVEQYF	TGTGCCAGCAGTTTAAGGTCGGGGGGGATCGTTGAGCAGTACTTC
-	TRBV11-2	TRBJ1-1	16	TRBD1	CASRPPPDRLLTEAFF	TGTGCCAGCAGACCCCCGCCGGACAGGCTTTTAACTGAAGCTTTCTTT
few	TRBV5-1	TRBJ1-2	14	TRBD1	CASSLQGADYGYTF	TGCGCCAGCAGCTTGCAGGGGGCTGACTATGGCTACACCTTC
few	TRBV6-1	TRBJ2-7	11	-	CASSPEREQYF	TGTGCCAGCAGCCCCGAGAGAGAGCAGTACTTC
once	TRBV18	TRBJ2-7	15	TRBD2	CASSPGGGSPYEQYF	TGTGCCAGCTCACCCGGCGGGGGGTCCCCCTACGAGCAGTACTTC
-	TRBV2	TRBJ1-2	13	TRBD1	CASKDRSNDGYTF	TGTGCCAGCAAGGACAGGTCGAATGATGGCTACACCTTC
-	TRBV30	TRBJ2-3	13	-	CAWTPTPADTQYF	TGTGCCTGGACACCCACCCCGGCAGATACGCAGTATTTT
-	TRBV13	TRBJ2-1	17	-	CASSLGGWWETGNEQFF	TGTGCCAGCAGCTTAGGGGGTTGGTGGGAAACAGGCAATGAGCAGTTCTTC
-	TRBV28	TRBJ1-3	14	TRBD1	CASSSTGRQNTIYF	TGTGCCAGCTCCTCGACAGGGCGGCAAAACACCATATATTTT
-	TRBV30	TRBJ2-3	14	TRBD1	CAGNRDSHTDTQYF	TGTGCCGGGAACCGGGACAGCCACACAGATACGCAGTATTTT
once	TRBV5-1	TRBJ1-2	11	-	CASRENYGYTF	TGCGCCAGCAGGGAGAACTATGGCTACACCTTC
-	TRBV15	TRBJ2-1	15	TRBD1	CATSREGGAYNEQFF	TGTGCCACCAGCAGAGAAGGGGGCGCCTACAATGAGCAGTTCTTC
once	TRBV7-2	TRBJ1-1	13	-	CASSSNPGGEAFF	TGTGCCAGCAGCTCAAATCCGGGGGGTGAAGCTTTCTTT
once	TRBV7-3	TRBJ2-1	12	-	CASSPSGDEQFF	TGTGCCAGCAGCCCGTCGGGAGATGAGCAGTTCTTC
-	TRBV27	TRBJ2-2	15	TRBD2	CASSFSGVNTGELFF	TGTGCCAGCAGTTTTAGCGGGGTCAACACCGGGGAGCTGTTTTTT
-	TRBV27	TRBJ2-3	14	-	CATSPLGAGDTQYF	TGTGCCACCTCCCCGTTGGGGGCCGGGGATACGCAGTATTTT
-	TRBV5-4	TRBJ2-3	16	TRBD2	CASSPGLARGTDTQYF	TGTGCCAGCAGCCCGGGACTAGCGAGGGGCACAGATACGCAGTATTTT
-	TRBV7-7	TRBJ2-3	16	TRBD2	CASSSGPGGGTDTQYF	TGTGCTAGCAGTTCTGGTCCAGGCGGGGGGACAGATACGCAGTATTTT
-	TRBV9	TRBJ2-3	15	TRBD2	CASSRTSPHTDTQYF	TGTGCCAGCAGCCGGACTAGCCCCCACACAGATACGCAGTATTTT
-	TRBV30	TRBJ1-1	12	-	CAWGGTWTEAFF	TGTGCCTGGGGAGGGACCTGGACTGAAGCTTTCTTT
-	TRBV7-6	TRBJ2-7	14	-	CASSLWAGTYEQYF	TGTGCCAGCAGCTTATGGGCAGGTACCTACGAGCAGTACTTC
-	TRBV30	TRBJ1-2	14	TRBD1	CAWSQDRGEGGYTF	TGTGCCTGGAGTCAAGACAGGGGAGAAGGAGGCTACACCTTC
-	TRBV7-9	TRBJ2-1	15	TRBD2	CASSLVAGGWNEQFF	TGTGCCAGCAGCTTAGTGGCGGGAGGTTGGAATGAGCAGTTCTTC
-	TRBV29-1	TRBJ2-7	11	-	CSGADLGEQYF	TGCAGCGGAGCGGATCTAGGGGAGCAGTACTTC
-	TRBV7-6	TRBJ2-7	16	TRBD2	CASSADPGLAGYEQYF	TGTGCCAGCAGCGCAGACCCGGGACTAGCGGGCTACGAGCAGTACTTC
-	TRBV2	TRBJ2-2	12	-	CASSDGPGELFF	TGTGCCAGCAGTGATGGGCCCGGGGAGCTGTTTTTT
-	TRBV27	TRBJ1-2	15	TRBD1	CASSLRSQGARGYTF	TGTGCCAGCAGTTTGAGGTCACAGGGGGCGCGTGGCTACACCTTC
-	TRBV9	TRBJ2-3	15	TRBD2	CASSVGTSGTDTQYF	TGTGCCAGCAGCGTAGGGACTAGCGGCACAGATACGCAGTATTTT
-	TRBV2	TRBJ1-1	12	-	CASRRVNTEAFF	TGTGCCAGCAGACGGGTGAACACTGAAGCTTTCTTT
-	TRBV29-1	TRBJ2-7	14	-	CSAIFDRISYEQYF	TGCAGCGCTATCTTTGACAGGATCTCCTACGAGCAGTACTTC
-	TRBV4-3	TRBJ2-2	16	TRBD2	CASSQVAYRGAGELFF	TGCGCCAGCAGCCAAGTCGCTTATCGGGGGGCCGGGGAGCTGTTTTTT
-	TRBV15	TRBJ2-7	16	TRBD1	CATSRVAGTGGYEQYF	TGTGCCACCAGCAGAGTTGCCGGGACAGGGGGCTACGAGCAGTACTTC
once	TRBV4-2	TRBJ2-7	15	-	CASSQDSPLAHEQYF	TGTGCCAGCAGCCAAGATTCCCCTTTAGCCCACGAGCAGTACTTC
-	TRBV19	TRBJ2-7	14	-	CASSITAGNYEQYF	TGTGCCAGTAGTATCACGGCAGGGAACTACGAGCAGTACTTC
-	TRBV27	TRBJ2-3	16	-	CASSPLQGPTTDTQYF	TGTGCCAGCAGTCCTCTACAGGGCCCCACCACAGATACGCAGTATTTT
-	TRBV19	TRBJ1-2	13	-	CASSPGLTYGYTF	TGTGCCAGTAGCCCAGGCTTGACCTATGGCTACACCTTC
-	TRBV7-8	TRBJ2-3	16	TRBD2	CASSLLAGHATDTQYF	TGTGCCAGCAGCTTATTAGCGGGACACGCAACAGATACGCAGTATTTT
-	TRBV30	TRBJ1-6	14	-	CAWSGGPRAWTLHF	TGTGCCTGGAGTGGAGGTCCCAGAGCTTGGACCCTCCACTTT
-	TRBV11-2	TRBJ2-3	15	-	CASSSGTPLADTQYF	TGTGCCAGCAGCTCAGGGACTCCATTGGCAGATACGCAGTATTTT
once	TRBV28	TRBJ2-7	15	TRBD1	CASRRDRGRTYEQYF	TGTGCCAGCAGGAGAGACAGGGGGCGAACCTACGAGCAGTACTTC
-	TRBV6-5	TRBJ2-3	15	TRBD1	CASSYQGAIGDTQYF	TGTGCCAGCAGTTACCAGGGGGCCATAGGGGATACGCAGTATTTT
-	TRBV7-9	TRBJ2-1	13	-	CASSLGGLNEQFF	TGTGCCAGCAGCTTAGGCGGTCTCAATGAGCAGTTCTTC
-	TRBV15	TRBJ2-3	16	TRBD2	CATSRGTSGRGDTQYF	TGTGCCACCAGCAGGGGGACTAGCGGGAGAGGAGATACGCAGTATTTT
-	TRBV27	TRBJ2-1	14	TRBD1	CASSSGTGFNEQFF	TGTGCCAGCAGTTCCGGGACAGGGTTCAATGAGCAGTTCTTC